These 2 T cell receptor beta chains share one sample of origin, sequenced in a study of CD8+CD57+ T cells in acquired aplastic anemia (dated by TCRdb to the late 2010s). Expansion of CD8+CD57+ cells had been shown by flow cytometry in the patients chosen for sequencing. The reads were generated on an Illumina HiSeq 2000. Genomic DNA was used as template for profiling of TCR beta VDJ combinations and CDR3 sequences. TCRdb reprocessing: public reads trimmed at Q25 with fastp, clones called with MiXCR, in-frame beta chains kept. Each entry is one CDR3 protein sequence, shown with its most common DNA and genes. The table for this sample lists about 200,000 distinct CDR3 sequences; around 50% of them were counted only once. Approximately 20% of the sample belongs to the ten largest clones. Sequenced material: sorted CD4+, CD8+, or CD8+CD57+ T cells (not recorded which) from PBMCs. The receptors were gathered from a human donor with aplastic anemia.

This clonotype was recorded at least ten times. The J gene is TRBJ1-5, the V gene TRBV19; 8 nucleotides line up with TRBD1. CDR1 LNHDA and CDR2 SQIVND come from the germline V gene (reference sequence). V lost 3 bases, J lost 2 bases, and 3 bases stayed unmatched. The CDR3 consists of 15 residues. DNA of the CDR3: TGTGCCAGTAGTATTTCGGGACAGGGCAATCAGCCCCAGCATTTT. This sequence encodes CASSISGQGNQPQHF.

This clonotype was recorded many times. V gene TRBV7-6 combines with J gene TRBJ1-1; 9 bases fit TRBD1. Germline CDR1 and CDR2: SGHVS and FNYEAQ. This CDR3 has 15 amino acids. V lost 6 bases to trimming and J lost 1 base; unmatched junction nucleotides: 6. Here the CDR3 reads CASSRGQGPNTEAFF. The CDR3 DNA reads TGTGCCAGCAGTCGGGGACAGGGACCGAACACTGAAGCTTTCTTT.